Below are 18 T cell receptor beta chains sequenced from a single sample in a study of a mutant IDH1 vaccine in newly diagnosed glioma. Method: immunoSEQ multiplex PCR; TCRdb's copy keeps in-frame clones and lacks some. The sample lists approximately 56,000 clones, over 70% seen once, with roughly 5.6% in the top ten. The time point: week 47, end of study. Every vaccine dose comprised 300 ug of mutant IDH1 20-mer peptide plus topical imiquimod. Their antigens are not known. This material consisted of PBMCs, taken from a glioma patient whose treatment included an IDH1 peptide vaccine. Receptors originate from a man aged 50-60 years with glioma.

The chain carries TRBV6-5 and TRBJ1-2; D ambiguous. The CDR3 is 13 amino acids. Germline loops: CDR1 MNHEY, CDR2 SVGAGI. Trimming pared 2 bases from V and 8 bases from J, leaving 12 bases between. The chain's CDR3 is CASSYGTPEGYTF. CDR3 nucleotides: TGTGCCAGCAGTTACGGAACCCCGGAAGGCTACACCTTC.

The chain has TRBV6-1 and TRBJ1-1; a possible D gene is TRBD1 (6 bases). V was cut by 7 bases and J by 10 bases, with 13 bases left in between. Germline V gives CDR1 MNHNS, CDR2 SASEGT. There are 11 residues in the CDR3. CDR3 nucleotide sequence: TGTGCCAGCACCAAGGGGGATGGAGCTTTCTTT. It specifies CASTKGDGAFF.

The rearrangement joins TRBV7-2 to TRBJ2-2, with D maybe TRBD2 (6 bases). V was pared by 5 bases and J by 0 bases, with 10 bases between. This CDR3 comprises 15 residues. The germline gives CDR1 SGHTA, CDR2 FQGNSA. The CDR3 sequence: CASSLSGTNTGELFF. CDR3 nucleotides: TGTGCCAGCAGCCTTAGCGGAACGAACACCGGGGAGCTGTTTTTT.

The chain links TRBV6-6 to TRBJ2-7, with D possibly called TRBD1 or TRBD2 (6 bases each). CDR1 is MNHNY and CDR2 is SVGAGI in the germline V gene (reference sequence). V was pared by 7 bases and J by 5 bases, with 21 bases between. This CDR3 region has 15 residues. CDR3 in amino acids: CASKIPGAGRDEQYF. CDR3 nucleotides: TGTGCCAGCAAAATACCGGGGGCTGGGCGGGACGAGCAGTACTTC.

The CDR3 DNA is TGTGCCAGTTCCAGGACCCAGGGGGAAAAACTGTTTTTT. Protein: CASSRTQGEKLFF. The J gene is TRBJ1-4, the V gene TRBV19; D might be TRBD1 (6 bases). Germline CDR1 is LNHDA and CDR2 is SQIVND (reference sequence). The ends were cut back, 8 bases at V and 8 bases at J, with 15 bases in the middle. The CDR3 runs to 13 residues.

The chain carries TRBV19 and TRBJ1-5, with a weak D call TRBD1 (6 bases). V was clipped by 5 bases and J by 0 bases, with 17 bases between them. The CDR3 sequence is 17 residues long. Germline V lookup: CDR1 LNHDA, CDR2 SQIVND (reference sequence). The CDR3 loop reads CASSSSLGRGSNQPQHF. The CDR3 nucleotides are TGTGCCAGTAGTTCTTCCTTAGGCAGGGGTAGCAATCAGCCCCAGCATTTT.

The V and J genes are TRBV5-1 and TRBJ1-1, with D perhaps TRBD1 (5 bases). This CDR3 has 14 residues. Trimming shortened V by 0 bases and J by 4 bases, and 10 bases separated the two germline ends. Germline V gene data show CDR1 as SGHRS and CDR2 as YFSETQ. CDR3 loop: CASSLGQGGTEAFF. For the CDR3, the DNA is TGCGCCAGCAGCTTGGGCCAGGGCGGCACTGAAGCTTTCTTT.

This clone occurred once. This chain connects TRBV6-6 to TRBJ2-7; TRBD1 matches at 9 bases. The CDR3 extends over 15 amino acids. J lost 6 bases, V lost 0 bases, and 6 bases had no gene match. Germline V gene lookup returns CDR1 MNHNY and CDR2 SVGAGI (reference sequence). CDR3 protein: CASSYSDRTGVEQYF. The DNA of the CDR3 is TGTGCCAGCAGTTACTCTGACCGGACAGGGGTCGAGCAGTACTTC.

This clone has more than one count but fewer than ten. The V gene is TRBV21-1, the J gene TRBJ2-1; the DNA was not used to check the table's D call, TRBD2. TRBV21-1 is a listed pseudogene. The CDR3 is 16 amino acids. The CDR3 bases are TGTGCCAGCAGCAAAGCGGGGGCTAGCGGGGCCAATGAGCAGTTCTTC. As protein: CASSKAGASGANEQFF.

The chain combines TRBV27 with TRBJ1-2; D remains ambiguous. The CDR3 loop spans 13 amino acids. V was shortened by 6 bases and J by 7 bases, with 15 bases between the two germline ends. Germline CDR1 is MNHEY and CDR2 is SMNVEV (reference sequence). The CDR3 loop is CASSGNYMGGYTF. Written as DNA, the CDR3 is TGTGCCAGCAGCGGCAACTACATGGGTGGCTACACCTTC.

This rearrangement joins TRBV10-3 to TRBJ2-1; maybe TRBD2 (5 bases). V was pared by 2 bases and J by 0 bases, with 11 bases between. CDR3 length: 16 residues. From germline, CDR1 is ENHRY and CDR2 SYGVKD. The CDR3 DNA reads TGTGCCATCAGTGAGGAGGAGGAGCGCTCCTACAATGAGCAGTTCTTC. Protein: CAISEEEERSYNEQFF.

This clone was seen at least ten times. The chain has TRBV10-1 and TRBJ2-5, with unresolved D. This CDR3 spans 12 amino acids. Trimming left V 0 bases short and J 7 bases short, with 6 bases between. CDR1 is WNHNN, CDR2 SYGVQD, per germline (reference sequence). CDR3 in DNA: TGCGCCAGCAGTGAGTCGACGGGGACCCAGTACTTC. Protein: CASSESTGTQYF.

The gene calls are TRBV7-9 and TRBJ2-7; TRBD2 matches 8 bases. The germline gives CDR1 SEHNR, CDR2 FQNEAQ (reference sequence). Trimming at V came to 4 bases and at J to 3 bases, leaving 8 bases not matched to a gene. This CDR3 region has 15 residues. DNA for the CDR3: TGTGCCAGCAGCTCCGGCGGCAGCGGGGGCTACGAGCAGTACTTC. Translating it yields CASSSGGSGGYEQYF.

Here the CDR3 DNA reads TGTGCCAGCCGGGACAGGGTCGCCGGGGAGCTGTTTTTT. Protein sequence: CASRDRVAGELFF. This chain uses TRBV19 with TRBJ2-2; 9 positions agree with TRBD1. In germline, CDR1 is LNHDA, CDR2 SQIVND (reference sequence). The J segment lost 6 bases and the V segment lost 9 bases, leaving 5 bases of the junction unmatched. CDR3 size: 13 residues.

The V gene is TRBV7-2, the J gene TRBJ1-1; D call uncertain. This CDR3 has 14 amino acids. Trimming shortened V by 1 base and J by 4 bases, and 10 bases separated the two germline ends. Germline-derived CDR1 and CDR2 are SGHTA and FQGNSA. Here the CDR3 DNA reads TGTGCCAGCAGCTTAGAGGGCTTTATCACTGAAGCTTTCTTT. Translating it yields CASSLEGFITEAFF.

The V gene is TRBV7-2, the J gene TRBJ2-1, with TRBD1 as a possible D gene (6 bases). Per the germline V gene, CDR1 is SGHTA and CDR2 is FQGNSA. The V and J ends lost 1 base and 6 bases respectively, with 7 bases between them. This CDR3 comprises 13 residues. The CDR3 is CASSLEQGNEQFF. The CDR3 nucleotides are TGTGCCAGCAGCTTAGAACAGGGCAATGAGCAGTTCTTC.

This rearrangement joins TRBV7-8 to TRBJ2-2; 8 bases map to TRBD2. The CDR3 consists of 15 residues. The germline CDR1 and CDR2 sequences are SGHVS and FQNEAQ. Trimming took 5 bases from V and 1 from J; bases not matched to a gene: 3. The CDR3 reads CASSRTSRNTGELFF. The CDR3 region has the DNA TGTGCCAGCAGCCGGACTAGCAGGAACACCGGGGAGCTGTTTTTT.

The rearrangement links TRBV7-2 to TRBJ1-1; no clear D. The germline CDR1 and CDR2 sequences are SGHTA and FQGNSA. Trimming left V 1 base short and J 0 bases short, with 9 bases between. The CDR3 totals 15 residues. CDR3 region: CASSLVLRMNTEAFF. The CDR3 DNA is TGTGCCAGCAGCTTAGTTTTAAGGATGAACACTGAAGCTTTCTTT. The whole variable domain, remainder taken from reference TRBV7-2 and TRBJ1-1, is GAGVSQSPSNKVTEKGKDVELRCDPISGHTALYWYRQSLGQGLEFLIYFQGNSAPDKSGLPSDRFSAERTGGSVSTLTIQRTQQEDSAVYLCASSLVLRMNTEAFFGQGTRLTVV.